The source of this TCR beta chain is a study of T cells in women clearing cervical HPV infection. TCRdb keeps only in-frame clones here, not all; method: immunoSEQ multiplex PCR. Its listing shows under 20,000 clones. The germline CDR1 and CDR2 sequences are SGHVS and FNYEAQ. Trimming left V 1 base short and J 1 base short, with 7 bases between. CDR3 size: 14 residues. A note on this clone: From the germline J gene comes the end of the CDR3, since the read stops 3 residues before it.

This TCR was recovered from a woman between 18 and 75 years old with a cervical HPV16 infection that either progressed to CIN3+ or cleared (not recorded which). The sequencing sample was made of blood buffy coat. The rearrangement links TRBV7-6 to TRBJ1-1, with D maybe TRBD1 (5 bases). The CDR3 sequence: CASSLVGANTEAFF. The covered CDR3 bases are TGTGCCAGCAGCTTAGTAGGGGCGAACACTGAA. The whole variable domain, filled in from reference TRBV7-6 and TRBJ1-1, reads GAGVSQSPRYKVTKRGQDVALRCDPISGHVSLYWYRQALGQGPEFLTYFNYEAQQDKSGLPNDRFSAERPEGSISTLTIQRTEQRDSAMYRCASSLVGANTEAFFGQGTRLTVV.